The 3 T cell receptor beta chains reported below all come from one sample, sequenced in a study of blood T cell repertoires in COVID-19. TCRdb's copy holds only in-frame clones and misses some; the assay was immunoSEQ multiplex PCR. The repertoire holds 97,000 or so clones, with just over 90% as singletons. Specimen: peripheral blood. All receptors derive from a man between 60 and 75 years old with acute or convalescent COVID-19.

V and J are TRBV5-1 and TRBJ1-1; 7 bases align to TRBD1. Germline lookup yields CDR1 SGHRS and CDR2 YFSETQ. The CDR3 is 14 amino acids. J was trimmed by 7 bases and V by 2 bases; bases with no gene match: 8. CDR3 coding DNA: TGCGCCAGCAGCTTCGGACAGGCCAGAGGTGAAGCTTTCTTT. It translates to CASSFGQARGEAFF.

The V call is TRBV6-5, the J call TRBJ1-1, with D possibly matching TRBD1 (6 bases). V was clipped by 2 bases and J by 5 bases, with 15 bases between them. Germline V gives CDR1 MNHEY, CDR2 SVGAGI. The CDR3 contains 15 residues. The DNA of the CDR3 is TGTGCCAGCAGTTACGTCCCAGGGGAGGGAACTGAAGCTTTCTTT. It is translated as CASSYVPGEGTEAFF.

In its sample, this clone was seen once. The chain joins TRBV10-1 to TRBJ1-2, with a possible D match to TRBD1 (6 bases). Germline values: CDR1 WNHNN, CDR2 SYGVQD (reference sequence). V lost 3 bases and J lost 3, with 8 bases in between. The CDR3 length is 13 residues. The CDR3: CASSDGGHYGYTF. The CDR3 nucleotides are TGCGCCAGCAGTGACGGGGGGCACTATGGCTACACCTTC.